The 8 T cell receptor beta chains below were found in one sample sequenced in a study of human T cells and chemical hapten exposure. In TCRdb, the RACE reads were re-called with MiXCR into one record per CDR3 protein. The repertoire holds more than 65,000 distinct CDR3 sequences, about a tenth seen once, with 1.3% to 1.5% in the top ten. As to time point: patch test 1, 2 weeks after DPC sensitization. Treatment in this sample: therapeutic diphenylcyclopropenone sensitization with weekly scalp DPC. Sample: whole blood, taken in connection with sensitization to the hapten diphenylcyclopropenone (DPC). Receptor source: a woman between 45 and 60 years old with alopecia areata. Some clones in this sample may be carry-over from other donors' samples.

This clonotype has a handful of counts. The chain links TRBV28 to TRBJ2-2, with 8 positions matching TRBD2. In germline, CDR1 is MDHEN, CDR2 SYDVKM. After removal of 6 bases from V and 1 base from J, the junction contained 10 bases not matched to a gene. The CDR3 extends over 17 amino acids. CDR3 protein: CASSTLPSGRNTGELFF. The CDR3 DNA is TGTGCCAGCAGCACACTCCCGAGCGGGAGGAACACCGGGGAGCTGTTTTTT.

This clonotype has only a few counts. V and J are TRBV18 and TRBJ1-2; D unresolved. V was shortened by 3 bases and J by 5 bases, with 10 bases between the two germline ends. The germline gives CDR1 KGHSH, CDR2 LQKENI. The CDR3 runs 13 residues. The CDR3 loop is CASSPDDLYGYTF. The CDR3 DNA sequence: TGTGCCAGCTCACCCGACGATTTATATGGCTACACCTTC.

This clonotype was found many times. The rearrangement uses TRBV6-5 and TRBJ1-1, with 9 bases matching TRBD1. The CDR3 spans 15 residues. Germline V gene lookup returns CDR1 MNHEY and CDR2 SVGAGI. The V and J ends lost 2 bases and 1 base, in that order; junction bases with no gene match: 2. The CDR3 region has the DNA TGTGCCAGCAGTTACCGGGACAGGGCGAACACTGAAGCTTTCTTT. Its translation is CASSYRDRANTEAFF.

The rearrangement uses TRBV5-1 and TRBJ1-4; D possibly corresponds to TRBD1 (5 bases). The CDR3 runs 15 residues. V lost 4 bases to trimming and J lost 6 bases, with 16 bases between them. Germline V gene sequence: CDR1 SGHRS, CDR2 YFSETQ. CDR3 loop: CASSPSARVDEKLFF. The CDR3 nucleotides are TGCGCCAGCAGCCCATCGGCCAGGGTGGATGAAAAACTGTTTTTT.

Comments on this clonotype: Since the CDR3 does not end with the conserved phenylalanine or tryptophan, this likely comes from a read error. The chain combines TRBV28 with TRBJ1-1; D not certain. The CDR3 is 12 amino acids. Per the germline V gene, CDR1 is MDHEN and CDR2 is SYDVKM. The V end lost 6 bases, the J end lost 3 bases, and 8 bases lay between the germline ends. Here the CDR3 DNA reads TGTGCCAGCAGGTCGGTGGACACTGAAGCTTTCATT. Translating gives CASRSVDTEAFI.

This sequence joins TRBV6-2 or TRBV6-3 and TRBJ2-2; a weak D match, TRBD1 (5 bases). Trimming pared 2 bases from V and 3 bases from J, leaving 7 bases between. The CDR3 covers 14 residues. Germline assignment: CDR1 MNHEY and CDR2 SVGEGT. The CDR3 region is CASSYARDTGELFF. The CDR3, as DNA: TGTGCCAGCAGTTACGCCAGGGACACCGGGGAGCTGTTTTTT.

This clonotype was detected only a few times. J is TRBJ2-1 and V is TRBV7-9, with 9 positions matching TRBD2. Germline lookup yields CDR1 SEHNR and CDR2 FQNEAQ (reference sequence). With V trimmed by 5 bases and J by 4 bases, 6 bases remained unmatched. The CDR3 contains 15 residues. CDR3 region: CASSPGLAEYNEQFF. The CDR3 DNA reads as TGTGCCAGCAGCCCGGGACTAGCAGAATACAATGAGCAGTTCTTC.

This clonotype was counted only a few times. V and J are TRBV11-2 and TRBJ1-4; D is ambiguous. The CDR3 sequence is 14 residues long. Germline V lookup: CDR1 SGHAT, CDR2 FQNNGV. Trimming pared 2 bases from V and 7 bases from J, leaving 11 bases between. CDR3 in amino acids: CASSLKGRGEKLFF. CDR3 DNA sequence: TGTGCCAGCAGCTTAAAAGGGCGAGGTGAAAAACTGTTTTTT.